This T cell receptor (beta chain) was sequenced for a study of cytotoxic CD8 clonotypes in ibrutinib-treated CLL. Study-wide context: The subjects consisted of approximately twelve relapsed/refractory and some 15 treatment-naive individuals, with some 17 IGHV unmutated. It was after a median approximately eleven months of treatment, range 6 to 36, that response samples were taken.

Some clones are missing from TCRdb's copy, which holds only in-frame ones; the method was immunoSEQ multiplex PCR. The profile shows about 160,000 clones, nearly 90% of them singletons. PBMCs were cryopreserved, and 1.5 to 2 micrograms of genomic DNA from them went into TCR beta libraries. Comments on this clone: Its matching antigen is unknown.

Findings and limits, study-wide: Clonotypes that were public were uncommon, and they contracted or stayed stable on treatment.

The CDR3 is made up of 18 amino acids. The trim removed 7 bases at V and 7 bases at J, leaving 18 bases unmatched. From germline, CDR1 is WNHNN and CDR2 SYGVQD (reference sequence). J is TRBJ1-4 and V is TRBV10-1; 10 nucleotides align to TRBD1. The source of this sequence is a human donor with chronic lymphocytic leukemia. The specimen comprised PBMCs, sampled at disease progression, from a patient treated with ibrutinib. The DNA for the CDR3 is TGCGCCAGCATCGTAGGGACAGGGGTGTCTCGGGTGGGTGAAAAACTGTTTTTT. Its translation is CASIVGTGVSRVGEKLFF.